Each of the 8 T cell receptor beta chains below was sequenced from the same sample in a study of T-cell reconstitution after alpha-beta-depleted transplantation in children. For TCRbeta, the library was prepared with unique molecular identifiers. TCRdb called the PCR reads again in MiXCR, with one record for every CDR3 protein. The table records fewer than 700,000 distinct CDR3 sequences, 10% to 15% of them present only once. Specimen: PBMCs, mostly from graft donor cells, collected 360 days after TCRalphabeta/CD19-depleted stem cell transplant. Every receptor here comes from a male patient between 10 and 17 years old who had a stem cell transplant for acute myeloid leukemia, so the T cells may come from the graft donor.

This clonotype was recorded at least ten times. This chain uses TRBV28 with TRBJ1-2; D gene unclear. CDR1 and CDR2 from the germline V gene are MDHEN and SYDVKM. This CDR3 has 10 amino acids. V was pared by 6 bases and J by 2 bases, with 1 base between. CDR3 DNA sequence: TGTGCCAGCAGAAACTATGGCTACACCTTC. This codes for CASRNYGYTF.

The chain combines TRBV20-1 with TRBJ2-7; possibly TRBD2 for D (5 bases). V lost 6 bases and J lost 6, with 15 bases in between. This CDR3 spans 12 amino acids. In germline, CDR1 is DFQATT, CDR2 SNEGSKA (reference sequence). CDR3: CSAAAGPGEQYF. CDR3 DNA sequence: TGCAGTGCCGCCGCGGGCCCGGGCGAGCAGTACTTC.

This clonotype was seen a handful of times. The gene calls are TRBV11-3 and TRBJ1-1, with a possible D match to TRBD1 (6 bases). This CDR3 contains 15 residues. Germline CDR1 is SGHNT and CDR2 is YENEEA. Trimming took off 8 bases at V and 5 bases at J, with 21 bases between the two ends. In DNA form, the CDR3 reads TGTGCCAGCGGGCCCGGGGGCCTAGGGGAGACTGAAGCTTTCTTT. Amino acids: CASGPGGLGETEAFF.

This chain links TRBV10-3 with TRBJ2-5, with a possible D match to TRBD1 (6 bases). V lost 2 bases and J 3 bases, leaving 13 bases between the germline ends. This CDR3 is 15 amino acids long. CDR1 is ENHRY, CDR2 SYGVKD, per germline. The CDR3 region is CAISELAGVEETQYF. The CDR3 DNA follows: TGTGCCATCAGTGAGCTGGCAGGGGTCGAAGAGACCCAGTACTTC.

In its sample, this clonotype was seen a few times. The CDR3 is CSAVAGPGNTIYF. As DNA, the CDR3 is TGCAGTGCTGTGGCGGGGCCTGGAAACACCATATATTTT. The J gene is TRBJ1-3, the V gene TRBV20-1; D possibly corresponds to TRBD1 (5 bases). Germline CDR1 reads DFQATT; CDR2 reads SNEGSKA (reference sequence). The CDR3 is 13 residues long. V was cut by 5 bases and J by 2 bases, with 10 bases left in between.

This clonotype came up a few times. V is TRBV19 and J is TRBJ2-1; TRBD2 matches at 7 bases. The V segment lost 1 base and the J segment 8 bases; nucleotides outside the gene matches: 11. CDR3 length equals 16 residues. Germline V gene data show CDR1 as LNHDA and CDR2 as SQIVND (reference sequence). The CDR3: CASSIVPQLATDEQFF. The CDR3 nucleotides read TGTGCCAGTAGTATAGTCCCCCAACTAGCGACGGATGAGCAGTTCTTC.

The chain links TRBV5-1 to TRBJ2-1; D ambiguous. Trimming stripped 4 bases from V and 4 bases from J, with 15 bases between. The CDR3 has 15 residues. CDR1 SGHRS and CDR2 YFSETQ come from the germline V gene. In DNA, the CDR3 is TGCGCCAGCAGCCCCACAGAGATTCCTTACAATGAGCAGTTCTTC. This sequence encodes CASSPTEIPYNEQFF.

The J gene is TRBJ2-7, the V gene TRBV2; D possibly corresponds to TRBD2 (5 bases). CDR1 is SNHLY, CDR2 FYNNEI, per germline. The CDR3 is 13 residues long. V was trimmed by 0 bases and J by 6 bases, leaving 9 bases between them. CDR3 protein: CASSEARAGEQYF. As DNA, the CDR3 is TGTGCCAGCAGTGAAGCGCGGGCGGGCGAGCAGTACTTC.